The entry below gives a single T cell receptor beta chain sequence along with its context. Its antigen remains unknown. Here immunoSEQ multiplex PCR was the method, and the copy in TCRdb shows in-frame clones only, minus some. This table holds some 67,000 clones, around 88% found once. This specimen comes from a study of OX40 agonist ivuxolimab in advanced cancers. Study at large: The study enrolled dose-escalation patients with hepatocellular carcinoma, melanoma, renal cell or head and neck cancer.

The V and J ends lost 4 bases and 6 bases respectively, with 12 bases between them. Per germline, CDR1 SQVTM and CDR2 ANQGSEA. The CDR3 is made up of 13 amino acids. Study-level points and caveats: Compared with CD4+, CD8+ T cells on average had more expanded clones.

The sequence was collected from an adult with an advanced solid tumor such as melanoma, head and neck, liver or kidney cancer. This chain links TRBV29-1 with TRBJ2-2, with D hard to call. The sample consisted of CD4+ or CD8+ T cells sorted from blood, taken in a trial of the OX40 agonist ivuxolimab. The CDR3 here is CSVGTARAGELFF. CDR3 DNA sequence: TGCAGCGTTGGGACGGCCAGAGCCGGGGAGCTGTTTTTT.